This TCR beta chain was captured in a study of blood T cell repertoires in COVID-19. This CDR3 has 13 amino acids. V shed 5 bases, J shed 10 bases, and the junction held 4 bases outside the gene matches. This clone was recorded only once. Produced via immunoSEQ multiplex PCR; TCRdb's table is partial and in-frame only. Of 150,000 or so clones listed, about 90% are singletons. The sequence came from a middle-aged man with acute or convalescent COVID-19. The gene calls are TRBV12-3 or TRBV12-4 and TRBJ1-6; 8 positions match TRBD1. Sequencing input: peripheral blood. This chain's CDR3 is CASSTGGWSPLHF. The CDR3 DNA reads as TGTGCCAGCAGTACAGGGGGATGGTCACCCCTCCACTTT.